Listed here is a single TCR beta chain. J lost 6 bases, V lost 1 base, and 9 bases had no gene match. The CDR3 loop spans 16 amino acids. In germline, CDR1 is SGHTA, CDR2 FQGTGA. This entry belongs to a study of cytomegalovirus exposure and HLA in healthy donors. With 60 Vbeta and 13 Jbeta primers, the PCR was carried out. This table comes from immunoSEQ multiplex PCR, and its TCRdb copy is limited to in-frame clones, with some not included. The data show 120,000 to 150,000 clones, with almost 80% seen just once and about 0.66% held by the top ten. The receptor was isolated from a male donor in good health and CMV-seronegative. The rearrangement uses TRBV7-3 and TRBJ2-7, with 10 nucleotides matching TRBD2. The sample consisted of PBMCs. For the CDR3, the DNA is TGTGCCAGCAGCTTAAAAGGGGGGACTAGCGTCGCCGAGCAGTACTTC. Translated: CASSLKGGTSVAEQYF.